The present T cell receptor beta chain was sequenced within a study of beta chain features in type 1 diabetes. Study as a whole: What patients shared with healthy donors was a similar profile of age, gender and cell yields.

TCRB transcripts that were expressed got sequenced, as all of the isolated RNA had been reverse transcribed. An average of around 3.9 million reads was obtained for naive, central memory and regulatory T cell samples. The repertoire was sequenced with immunoSEQ multiplex PCR; TCRdb's copy has only in-frame clones and lacks some. The repertoire has some 220,000 clones, roughly a tenth of them found once; the top ten carry 1% to 1.5%. Source material: central memory CD4+ T cells from blood. This sequence originates from a man between 18 and 29 years old in good health.

The CDR3 is CASSLPGYTDTQYF. The CDR3, as DNA: TGTGCCAGCAGCTTGCCCGGGTACACAGATACGCAGTATTTT. The V gene is TRBV5-6, the J gene TRBJ2-3, with D unclear. The V end lost 1 base, the J end lost 2 bases, and 8 bases lay between the germline ends. The V gene's germline CDR1 is SGHDT and CDR2 YYEEEE. This CDR3 has 14 residues.